Below, 19 T cell receptor beta chains from the same sample are listed, as sequenced in a study of T cell responses to AZD1222 COVID-19 vaccine. The table came from immunoSEQ multiplex PCR; TCRdb's copy has only in-frame clones and leaves some out. The table shows some 64,000 clones, with about 90% occurring only once. Sequenced material: peripheral blood, taken on day 0 of AZD1222 vaccination. The receptors originated from an adult in good health.

This clone was seen a single time. The chain combines TRBV20-1 with TRBJ1-2, with 7 bases fitting TRBD1. Per the germline V gene, CDR1 is DFQATT and CDR2 is SNEGSKA (reference sequence). V shed 3 bases, J shed 5 bases, and the junction held 6 bases outside the gene matches. The CDR3 spans 13 residues. This CDR3 is CSASPGTVYGYTF. DNA of the CDR3: TGCAGTGCTAGTCCCGGGACAGTTTATGGCTACACCTTC.

A remark on this clone: Additional DNA sequences in this sample encode the identical CDR3. The J gene is TRBJ2-1, the V gene TRBV7-2; 7 bases line up with TRBD2. V was clipped by 3 bases and J by 7 bases; unmatched bases: 0. CDR1 and CDR2 (germline): SGHTA, FQGNSA. This CDR3 has 12 amino acids. DNA of the CDR3: TGTGCCAGCAGCTTCGGGAGGAATGAGCAGTTCTTC. The encoded protein is CASSFGRNEQFF.

V and J are TRBV7-9 and TRBJ1-1; no clear D gene. The germline V gene encodes CDR1 SEHNR and CDR2 FQNEAQ (reference sequence). The CDR3 covers 15 residues. The V and J ends lost 1 base and 0 bases respectively, with 9 bases between them. This CDR3 reads CASSLEGPLNTEAFF. CDR3 sequence (DNA): TGTGCCAGCAGCTTAGAAGGACCCTTGAACACTGAAGCTTTCTTT.

This chain uses TRBV2 with TRBJ1-6; D is possibly TRBD1 (6 bases). Trimming took off 3 bases at V and 7 bases at J, with 22 bases between the two ends. CDR1 is SNHLY, CDR2 FYNNEI, per germline. The CDR3 runs 18 residues. In DNA form, the CDR3 reads TGTGCCAGCAGTGAGTTTGGTCCAGGGGTCACGGTCAATTCACCCCTCCACTTT. Translating it yields CASSEFGPGVTVNSPLHF.

This clone was counted once. The genes are TRBV19 and TRBJ1-1; D gene ambiguous. Trimming removed 3 bases from V and 5 bases from J, with 10 bases in between. Germline CDR1 and CDR2: LNHDA and SQIVND (reference sequence). This CDR3 region has 13 residues. CDR3 in amino acids: CASSIGQRTEAFF. CDR3 sequence (DNA): TGTGCCAGTAGTATTGGCCAGCGGACTGAAGCTTTCTTT.

The V gene is TRBV28, the J gene TRBJ1-5, with D maybe TRBD1 (5 bases). Germline CDR1 reads MDHEN; CDR2 reads SYDVKM. Trimming took 8 bases from V and 1 from J, leaving 15 bases between them. The CDR3 is 15 amino acids. This CDR3 reads CASGIRQSSNQPQHF. CDR3 bases: TGTGCCAGCGGGATTCGACAGTCCAGCAATCAGCCCCAGCATTTT.

The rearrangement joins TRBV5-4 to TRBJ2-1; D gene unclear. This CDR3 has 13 residues. Per the germline V gene, CDR1 is SGHNT and CDR2 is YYREEE (reference sequence). V was trimmed by 4 bases and J by 6 bases, leaving 11 bases between them. CDR3 coding DNA: TGTGCCAGCAGCATGGTAAAGGGCAATGAGCAGTTCTTC. It translates to CASSMVKGNEQFF.

The chain carries TRBV25-1 and TRBJ2-1; D is uncertain. Trimming took 5 bases from V and 10 from J, leaving 9 bases between them. The CDR3 length is 11 residues. Germline CDR1 MGHDK, CDR2 SYGVNS. The CDR3 is CASSIRREQFF. The CDR3, as DNA: TGTGCCAGCAGTATCAGAAGGGAGCAGTTCTTC.

The chain uses TRBV28 and TRBJ2-4; 9 bases fit TRBD2. CDR1 is MDHEN and CDR2 is SYDVKM in the germline V gene. After removal of 3 bases from V and 8 bases from J, the junction contained 8 bases not matched to a gene. The CDR3 length is 15 residues. The DNA for the CDR3 is TGTGCCAGCAGTTTTCTGGGCGGGAGGGCCGACATTCAGTACTTC. Its translation is CASSFLGGRADIQYF.

The V gene is TRBV3-1 (or the pseudogene TRBV3-2), the J gene TRBJ2-5; possible D gene TRBD2, 5 bases. The CDR3 covers 16 residues. The V end was cut by 0 bases, the J end by 5 bases, with 16 bases between. The germline V gene has CDR1 LGHDT and CDR2 YNNKEL (reference sequence). The CDR3 is CASSQERGDYGETQYF. CDR3 DNA sequence: TGTGCCAGCAGCCAAGAACGAGGCGACTACGGGGAGACCCAGTACTTC.

The chain links TRBV3-1 (or the pseudogene TRBV3-2) to TRBJ2-3; no firm D call. The V end lost 3 bases, the J end lost 1 base, and 11 bases lay between the germline ends. This CDR3 region has 15 residues. CDR1 and CDR2 (germline): LGHDT, YNNKEL (reference sequence). The DNA of the CDR3 is TGTGCCAGCAGCCAGGAGAGTACCCGCACAGATACGCAGTATTTT. As protein: CASSQESTRTDTQYF.

The gene calls are TRBV4-1 and TRBJ2-7; 11 bases map to TRBD2. V lost 1 base to trimming and J lost 5 bases; unmatched junction nucleotides: 10. CDR3 length: 17 residues. Looked up from germline, CDR1 is MGHRA and CDR2 is YSYEKL. In nucleotides, the CDR3 is TGCGCCAGCAGCCAAGTCCTCCCACTAGCGGGAGCCGACGAGCAGTACTTC. Translation gives CASSQVLPLAGADEQYF.

The J gene is TRBJ2-7, the V gene TRBV7-6, with a possible D match to TRBD1 (6 bases). The CDR3 extends over 16 amino acids. V gave up 2 bases and J gave up 2 bases, with 16 bases separating them. Germline V gene lookup returns CDR1 SGHVS and CDR2 FNYEAQ. CDR3 loop: CASSLLGQDSTYEQYF. CDR3 bases: TGTGCCAGCAGCTTACTGGGACAAGACTCCACCTACGAGCAGTACTTC.

The chain joins TRBV3-1 (or the pseudogene TRBV3-2) to TRBJ1-2, with a possible D match to TRBD1 (5 bases). This CDR3 has 12 amino acids. CDR1 is LGHDT and CDR2 is YNNKEL in the germline V gene (reference sequence). V gave up 5 bases and J gave up 8 bases, with 12 bases separating them. CDR3 sequence (DNA): TGTGCCAGCAGCTATGGGGACCGGGGCTACACCTTC. It is translated as CASSYGDRGYTF.

The CDR3 nucleotides read TGTGCCAGCGGGAGAGCAGCTCCTAACTATGGCTACACCTTC. Its protein is CASGRAAPNYGYTF. The chain has TRBV21-1 and TRBJ1-2. TRBV21-1 is termed a pseudogene. This CDR3 is built from 14 residues.

The rearrangement joins TRBV23-1 to TRBJ2-7; no reliable D call. TRBV23-1 is assigned to the ORF class and has an uncertain function. This CDR3 contains 11 residues. Trimming took 0 bases from V and 5 from J, leaving 2 bases between them. CDR3 amino acids: CASSQSNEQYF. Written as DNA, the CDR3 is TGCGCCAGCAGTCAATCAAACGAGCAGTACTTC.

This chain joins TRBV7-2 and TRBJ2-7; perhaps TRBD2 as D (6 bases). V was clipped by 1 base and J by 3 bases, with 13 bases between them. This CDR3 contains 15 residues. Per the germline V gene, CDR1 is SGHTA and CDR2 is FQGNSA. The CDR3 coding sequence is TGTGCCAGCAGCTTAGGTTCCGGGGGAGTCTACGAGCAGTACTTC. It is translated as CASSLGSGGVYEQYF.

V gene TRBV27 combines with J gene TRBJ1-6; tentatively, D is TRBD1 (6 bases). In germline, CDR1 is MNHEY, CDR2 SMNVEV (reference sequence). The CDR3 runs 12 residues. Deletions cut 5 bases from V and 13 bases from J, with 12 bases between. The CDR3 region is CASSPQGGPLHF. The CDR3 nucleotides are TGTGCCAGCAGTCCACAGGGAGGGCCCCTCCACTTT.

The V gene is TRBV5-1, the J gene TRBJ1-2; possibly TRBD1 for D (5 bases). Trimming left V 4 bases short and J 4 bases short, with 17 bases between. Germline V gene sequence: CDR1 SGHRS, CDR2 YFSETQ. CDR3 size: 15 residues. The CDR3 spells CASSTRQEGSYGYTF. The CDR3 DNA reads TGCGCCAGCAGCACTCGACAAGAGGGGTCCTATGGCTACACCTTC.